This TCR beta chain was observed in a study of Ad26.COV2.S vaccination and SARS-CoV-2 variants (dated by TCRdb to about 2021). In the study overall: Vaccine-arm donors were drawn from COV1001, a multicentre, randomized, double-blind, placebo-controlled phase I-IIa trial of Ad26.COV2.S in healthy adults. Trial participants were randomized into five groups of five, in which low-dose or high-dose Ad26.COV2.S was given once or twice, or placebo was given on both occasions. The TCR-sequenced set comprised around 30 samples: 19 Ad26.COV2.S vaccine recipients, 5 placebo recipients and 8 SARS-CoV-2 convalescent individuals. Ad26.COV2.S was given intramuscularly at 5x10^10 or 1x10^11 viral particles, as a single shot or as two shots 56 days apart. TCRbeta repertoire sequencing was used to assess the specificity and breadth of SARS-CoV-2-reactive T cell receptors after Ad26.COV2.S vaccination. Investigators did not know the trial group allocation while performing experiments and assessing outcomes.

The immunoSEQ Assay was the method used to sequence TCRbeta CDR3 regions. After extraction, genomic DNA underwent amplification by bias-controlled multiplex PCR, followed by high-throughput sequencing. The published analysis was carried out like this. Collapsing and filtering of sequences were performed to quantify the absolute abundance of each unique TCRbeta CDR3 region. T cell fraction was estimated by normalizing TCRbeta template counts to usable DNA, with usable DNA measured through amplification of reference genes found in all nucleated cells. Repertoire TCRs were annotated as SARS-CoV-2-specific when V gene, CDR3 amino acid sequence and J gene were exactly matched to a known reactive TCR set. The reference SARS-CoV-2 TCR set came from MIRA and was filtered for enrichment in COVID-19-positive ImmuneCODE repertoires, removing public or cross-reactive TCRs. Drawing on the MIRA antigens, annotated TCRs were analysed further at the level of specific ORF or position within ORF. Breadth was defined as the number of annotated unique rearrangements divided by the total number of unique productive rearrangements, and depth was defined as the summed frequency of the annotated unique rearrangements. Two-sided Wilcoxon rank-sum tests were applied when comparing TCR breadth between groups. TCRdb stores this immuneACCESS table with in-frame sequences only. Part of the clones is absent; in the studies checked, under half of the shortfall reflects unresolved V genes, and no reason is known for the rest. V and J calls and clone size are copied from that table; D and trimming were computed from the DNA. This sample comprises 400,000 to 450,000 clones, 92% of them detected only once. About 1.7% of the sample lies in the top ten.

Inclusive of the bounding cysteine and phenylalanine, the CDR3 is 15 residues long. Solely the CDR3 DNA is kept, with 45 bases framed from the first base. Sequences SGHNT (CDR1) and YENEEA (CDR2) are obtained from the germline V gene. V is cut by 0 bases and J by 8 bases, and the space between the germline ends is 13 bases. To note about this clone: It has no known antigen specificity. Base qualities are not at hand, and no much larger clone is one base apart.

The treatment or condition label for this specimen denotes: about 20 received Ad26.COV2.S at low or high dose, single or two shots; several received placebo; per-sample allocation not given. For vaccine and placebo recipients, repertoires were sequenced using samples collected on day 63 after the first injection. Cohort 1b enrolled about two dozen adults aged 18-55 years at a single site in Boston, USA, between 29 July and 7 August 2020. Ad26.COV2.S consisted of a replication-incompetent adenovirus type 26 vector by which a prefusion-stabilized SARS-CoV-2 spike protein from the original Wuhan strain was expressed. Results the study describes overall, beyond this receptor: After vaccination, spike-specific CD8+ and CD4+ T cell responses were reported to show substantial breadth. The authors noted that the TCR breadth and depth analyses may have underestimated total T cell responses. The study lacked the statistical power to compare responses across vaccine doses or regimens. Compared with placebo recipients, Ad26.COV2.S recipients showed higher spike-specific TCR breadth (P = 0.0014). Comparable non-spike TCR breadth was observed between vaccine and placebo recipients, consistent with only spike being contained in the vaccine.

The TCR originated in a person between 18 and 65 years old who received the Ad26.COV2.S COVID-19 vaccine or a placebo. The rearrangement combines TRBV11-3 with TRBJ1-4; TRBD1 is possibly the D segment (5 matching bases). Sequenced here: peripheral blood, sampled in a trial of Ad26.COV2.S vaccine versus placebo. The base sequence is TGTGCCAGCAGCTTAGAAAGGGGAGTGGGGGAAAAACTGTTTTTT. The encoded protein is CASSLERGVGEKLFF. Reference TRBV11-3 and TRBJ1-4 proteins supply the regions before and after the CDR3; the full variable domain is: EAGVVQSPRYKIIEKKQPVAFWCNPISGHNTLYWYLQNLGQGPELLIRYENEEAVDDSQLPKDRFSAERLKGVDSTLKIQPAELGDSAVYLCASSLERGVGEKLFFGSGTQLSVL.